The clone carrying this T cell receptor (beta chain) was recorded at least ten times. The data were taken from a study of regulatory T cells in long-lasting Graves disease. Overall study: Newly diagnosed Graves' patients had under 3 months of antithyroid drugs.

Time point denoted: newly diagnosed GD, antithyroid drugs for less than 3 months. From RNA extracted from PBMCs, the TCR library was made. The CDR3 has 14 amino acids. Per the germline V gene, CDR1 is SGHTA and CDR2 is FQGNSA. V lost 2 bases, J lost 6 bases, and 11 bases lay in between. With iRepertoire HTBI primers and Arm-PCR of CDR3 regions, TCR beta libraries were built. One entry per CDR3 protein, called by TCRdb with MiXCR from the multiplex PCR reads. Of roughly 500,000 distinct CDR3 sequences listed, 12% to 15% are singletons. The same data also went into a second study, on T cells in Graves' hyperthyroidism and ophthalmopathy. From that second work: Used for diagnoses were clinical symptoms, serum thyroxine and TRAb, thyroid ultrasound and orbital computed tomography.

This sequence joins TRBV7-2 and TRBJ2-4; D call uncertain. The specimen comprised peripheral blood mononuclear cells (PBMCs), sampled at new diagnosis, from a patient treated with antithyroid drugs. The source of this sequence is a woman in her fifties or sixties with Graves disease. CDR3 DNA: TGTGCCAGCAGCTTACAAGCGTCAGGAAACATTCAGTACTTC. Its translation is CASSLQASGNIQYF.